This TCR beta chain derives from a study of blood T cell repertoires in COVID-19. Study in general: Sample material is recorded as cDNA or gDNA derived from T cells, B-cell-depleted T cells, or PBMCs.

Germline V gives CDR1 WSHSY, CDR2 SAAADI. This CDR3 is 13 amino acids long. V was trimmed by 10 bases and J by 2 bases, leaving 13 bases between them. The data were produced by immunoSEQ multiplex PCR, yet TCRdb's version contains in-frame clones alone and is incomplete. The sample includes approximately 250,000 clones, about 89% of them seen just once. The sample taken for sequencing was peripheral blood. The chain links TRBV10-2 to TRBJ2-3; TRBD2 is a possible D gene (6 bases). The receptor's source is a man aged 40-49 years with active or convalescent COVID-19. This chain's CDR3 is CAIRDSDTDTQYF. CDR3 DNA sequence: TGCGCCATTCGGGACTCCGACACAGATACGCAGTATTTT.